The clone carrying this TCR beta chain was detected ten times or more. Antigen: not known. This sample was taken from a study of breast tumors, draining lymph nodes, adjacent tissues. Study-level points and caveats: Most tumor T cells seemingly derive from lymph node, then expand in tumor. Tumor and nontumor repertoires were significantly more similar in luminal-like than in basal-like breast cancer. That most tumor T cells come from lymph nodes remained unproven. Compared with lymph nodes, tumors were less diverse; compared with nontumor tissue, more.

The V gene end was trimmed by 5 bases and the J gene end by 4 bases; junction bases not matched to a gene: 5. Looked up from germline, CDR1 is SGHAT and CDR2 is FQNNGV. The CDR3 contains 14 residues. The lymph nodes were axillary draining lymph nodes from breast cancer patients. TCRdb used MiXCR to reprocess the multiplex PCR reads, holding one entry per CDR3 protein. The table records approximately 210,000 distinct CDR3 sequences, less than 45% of them present only once. This clonotype was obtained from a female donor with breast cancer. Some clones in this sample may be carry-over from other donors' samples. The material sequenced was axillary lymph node tissue. V gene TRBV11-2 combines with J gene TRBJ2-3; the match to TRBD2 covers 8 bases. The CDR3 coding sequence is TGTGCCAGCAGCATTTCGGGACTAGCAGATACGCAGTATTTT. It is translated as CASSISGLADTQYF. Supplemented by reference TRBV11-2 and TRBJ2-3, the full variable domain reads EAGVAQSPRYKIIEKRQSVAFWCNPISGHATLYWYQQILGQGPKLLIQFQNNGVVDDSQLPKDRFSAERLKGVDSTLKIQPAKLEDSAVYLCASSISGLADTQYFGPGTRLTVL.